A selection of T cell receptor beta chains follows, all from one sample in a study of immune cell composition in non-small cell lung cancer. The protocol was immunoSEQ multiplex PCR, while the TCRdb copy is restricted to in-frame clones and leaves out a portion. This repertoire shows a few hundred clones, around 70% found once; its top ten account for 15%. Sequences were obtained from non-adjacent lung tissue. The receptor set was obtained from a human donor with non-small cell lung cancer. Each CDR3 is given with its conserved first and last residue. D genes are given only for firm matches. The size field is filled for only some rows; it gives once, few, many or a size class.

J gene: TRBJ2-5; V gene: TRBV4-1; clone size: once; CDR3 length: 13; D gene: -; CDR3 protein: CASSPPNQETQYF; CDR3 DNA: TGCGCCAGCAGCCCCCCAAACCAAGAGACCCAGTACTTC
J gene: TRBJ1-3; V gene: TRBV7-9; clone size: once; CDR3 length: 14; D gene: -; CDR3 protein: CASSFIRSGNTIYF; CDR3 DNA: TGTGCCAGCAGCTTTATCCGGTCAGGAAACACCATATATTTT
J gene: TRBJ2-3; V gene: TRBV11-2; clone size: -; CDR3 length: 18; D gene: -; CDR3 protein: CASSLVFLLRVSTDTQYF; CDR3 DNA: TGTGCCAGCAGCTTAGTTTTTCTCCTAAGGGTTAGCACAGATACGCAGTATTTT
J gene: TRBJ2-2; V gene: TRBV11-1; clone size: -; CDR3 length: 11; D gene: TRBD1; CDR3 protein: CASGDSGELFF; CDR3 DNA: TGTGCCAGCGGGGACAGCGGGGAGCTGTTTTTT
J gene: TRBJ1-6; V gene: TRBV6-5; clone size: few; CDR3 length: 14; D gene: -; CDR3 protein: CASSQGEYNSPLHF; CDR3 DNA: TGTGCCAGCAGTCAAGGGGAGTATAATTCACCCCTCCACTTT
J gene: TRBJ2-3; V gene: TRBV10-3; clone size: -; CDR3 length: 16; D gene: TRBD2; CDR3 protein: CAISRTSGDYTDTQYF; CDR3 DNA: TGTGCCATCAGTAGGACTAGCGGGGATTACACAGATACGCAGTATTTT
J gene: TRBJ2-3; V gene: TRBV11-3; clone size: -; CDR3 length: 13; D gene: -; CDR3 protein: CASASVNTDTQYF; CDR3 DNA: TGTGCCAGCGCTAGCGTAAACACAGATACGCAGTATTTT
J gene: TRBJ2-7; V gene: TRBV29-1; clone size: -; CDR3 length: 12; D gene: TRBD2; CDR3 protein: CSVSGGSYEQYF; CDR3 DNA: TGCAGCGTAAGCGGGGGGAGCTACGAGCAGTACTTC
J gene: TRBJ2-1; V gene: TRBV6-1; clone size: -; CDR3 length: 16; D gene: -; CDR3 protein: CASSVAGTAWDNEQFF; CDR3 DNA: TGTGCCAGCAGTGTTGCGGGTACGGCTTGGGACAATGAGCAGTTCTTC
J gene: TRBJ1-2; V gene: TRBV7-9; clone size: few; CDR3 length: 14; D gene: -; CDR3 protein: CASSLGSLFYGYTF; CDR3 DNA: TGTGCCAGCAGCTTGGGCAGCCTATTCTATGGCTACACCTTC
J gene: TRBJ1-5; V gene: TRBV10-3; clone size: few; CDR3 length: 14; D gene: TRBD1; CDR3 protein: CAISVDRVSQPQHF; CDR3 DNA: TGTGCCATCAGCGTAGACAGGGTTAGTCAGCCCCAGCATTTT
J gene: TRBJ1-1; V gene: TRBV28; clone size: -; CDR3 length: 19; D gene: -; CDR3 protein: CASSPRRWTVGELNTEAFF; CDR3 DNA: TGTGCCAGCAGCCCCAGACGATGGACAGTAGGGGAGCTGAACACTGAAGCTTTCTTT
J gene: TRBJ1-1; V gene: TRBV6-5; clone size: -; CDR3 length: 14; D gene: -; CDR3 protein: CASNYVAGRTEAFF; CDR3 DNA: TGTGCCAGCAATTACGTGGCTGGACGGACTGAAGCTTTCTTT
J gene: TRBJ2-5; V gene: TRBV9; clone size: once; CDR3 length: 16; D gene: -; CDR3 protein: CASSVASSIVQETQYF; CDR3 DNA: TGTGCCAGCAGCGTAGCTTCTTCGATAGTTCAAGAGACCCAGTACTTC
J gene: TRBJ1-6; V gene: TRBV6-1; clone size: -; CDR3 length: 15; D gene: -; CDR3 protein: CASGRGDLWDSPLHF; CDR3 DNA: TGTGCCAGCGGCAGAGGGGACCTCTGGGATTCACCCCTCCACTTT
J gene: TRBJ2-3; V gene: TRBV9; clone size: -; CDR3 length: 14; D gene: -; CDR3 protein: CASSVGTLTDTQYF; CDR3 DNA: TGTGCCAGCAGCGTAGGGACACTCACAGATACGCAGTATTTT
J gene: TRBJ2-2; V gene: TRBV10-3; clone size: once; CDR3 length: 13; D gene: -; CDR3 protein: CAISESMPGELFF; CDR3 DNA: TGTGCCATCAGTGAGTCTATGCCCGGGGAGCTGTTTTTT
J gene: TRBJ1-6; V gene: TRBV6-6; clone size: -; CDR3 length: 13; D gene: -; CDR3 protein: CASSSGSDSPLHF; CDR3 DNA: TGTGCCAGCAGTTCTGGGAGCGATTCACCCCTCCACTTT
J gene: TRBJ1-6; V gene: TRBV5-5; clone size: few; CDR3 length: 13; D gene: -; CDR3 protein: CASSFGPFSPLHF; CDR3 DNA: TGTGCCAGCAGCTTTGGGCCTTTTTCACCCCTCCACTTT
J gene: TRBJ2-1; V gene: TRBV18; clone size: -; CDR3 length: 15; D gene: -; CDR3 protein: CASSGAGSSYNEQFF; CDR3 DNA: TGTGCCAGCTCAGGGGCAGGGAGCTCCTACAATGAGCAGTTCTTC
J gene: TRBJ2-3; V gene: TRBV28; clone size: few; CDR3 length: 15; D gene: -; CDR3 protein: CASSLSIDSADTQYF; CDR3 DNA: TGTGCCAGCAGTTTATCGATAGACTCGGCAGATACGCAGTATTTT
J gene: TRBJ1-2; V gene: TRBV11-2; clone size: -; CDR3 length: 14; D gene: TRBD1; CDR3 protein: CASSKTGVNYGYTF; CDR3 DNA: TGTGCCAGCAGCAAGACAGGGGTTAACTATGGCTACACCTTC
J gene: TRBJ1-1; V gene: TRBV30; clone size: -; CDR3 length: 14; D gene: -; CDR3 protein: CAWSSRGPNTEAFF; CDR3 DNA: TGTGCCTGGAGTTCGCGGGGCCCGAACACTGAAGCTTTCTTT
J gene: TRBJ1-1; V gene: TRBV9; clone size: -; CDR3 length: 17; D gene: TRBD1; CDR3 protein: CASSAGTGALGNTEAFF; CDR3 DNA: TGTGCCAGCAGCGCTGGAACAGGGGCCCTCGGGAACACTGAAGCTTTCTTT